The 9 T cell receptor beta chains in this list originate from one sample, sequenced in a study of OX40 agonist ivuxolimab in advanced cancers. Produced via immunoSEQ multiplex PCR; TCRdb's table is partial and in-frame only. The sample contains around 83,000 clones, roughly 89% of which appear only once. The sample consisted of CD4+ or CD8+ T cells sorted from blood, taken in a trial of the OX40 agonist ivuxolimab. The source of these receptors is an adult with an advanced solid tumor such as melanoma, head and neck, liver or kidney cancer.

The genes are TRBV2 and TRBJ1-4; D is possibly TRBD1 (5 bases). Germline lookup yields CDR1 SNHLY and CDR2 FYNNEI. V was trimmed by 10 bases and J by 2 bases, leaving 14 bases between them. The CDR3 extends over 14 amino acids. The CDR3 is CATHWGPTNEKLFF. Written as DNA, the CDR3 is TGTGCCACCCACTGGGGCCCGACTAATGAAAAACTGTTTTTT.

This clone was seen a single time. CDR3 loop: CASSQEGLQVRKQYF. The CDR3 DNA reads as TGCGCCAGCAGCCAAGAGGGACTACAGGTGAGGAAGCAGTACTTC. The chain combines TRBV4-1 with TRBJ2-7; TRBD2 aligns across 7 bases. Trimming removed 0 bases from V and 8 bases from J; junction bases left unmatched: 10. The germline V gene has CDR1 MGHRA and CDR2 YSYEKL. The CDR3 spans 15 residues.

This clone was observed a handful of times. The CDR3 loop is CASSEDQAPLGEKLFF. CDR3 DNA sequence: TGTGCCAGCAGTGAGGATCAAGCACCTTTGGGGGAAAAACTGTTTTTT. The chain joins TRBV6-1 to TRBJ1-4; the D is unclear. CDR3 length: 16 amino acids. V was trimmed by 3 bases and J by 8 bases, leaving 19 bases between them. Germline CDR1 is MNHNS and CDR2 is SASEGT.

The chain employs TRBV2 and TRBJ2-1; 9 bases map to TRBD2. The germline CDR1 and CDR2 sequences are SNHLY and FYNNEI. The CDR3 runs to 16 residues. V trimming: 2 bases; J trimming: 3 bases; junction bases outside the gene matches: 5. CDR3 DNA: TGTGCCAGCAGTGAACAGGGACTAGCCAACTACAATGAGCAGTTCTTC. It translates to CASSEQGLANYNEQFF.

The V and J genes are TRBV5-4 and TRBJ2-3; possibly TRBD2 for D (6 bases). The CDR3 is 13 residues long. With 5 bases removed from V and 4 bases from J, the gap between germline ends came to 11 bases. Germline V gene data show CDR1 as SGHNT and CDR2 as YYREEE (reference sequence). CDR3: CASRVGEADTQYF. CDR3 in DNA: TGTGCCAGCAGGGTGGGGGAGGCAGATACGCAGTATTTT.

V usage is TRBV30 and J usage is TRBJ1-1; no definite D call. Germline V gene data show CDR1 as GTSNPN and CDR2 as SVGIG (reference sequence). The CDR3 length is 13 residues. V was clipped by 5 bases and J by 5 bases, with 15 bases between them. DNA for the CDR3: TGTGCCTGGGGTGGTAACTCCAATACTGAAGCTTTCTTT. Translation: CAWGGNSNTEAFF. Together with reference TRBV30 and TRBJ1-1, the CDR3 gives the full variable domain: SQTIHQWPATLVQPVGSPLSLECTVEGTSNPNLYWYRQAAGRGLQLLFYSVGIGQISSEVPQNLSASRPQDRQFILSSKKLLLSDSGFYLCAWGGNSNTEAFFGQGTRLTVV.

The chain carries TRBV5-1 and TRBJ2-3; D is perhaps TRBD2 (6 bases). V was pared by 0 bases and J by 2 bases, with 13 bases between. The germline gives CDR1 SGHRS, CDR2 YFSETQ. The CDR3 sequence is 16 residues long. CDR3 bases: TGCGCCAGCAGCTTGGCGGGACTCCCCCCCACAGATACGCAGTATTTT. Its protein is CASSLAGLPPTDTQYF. The full variable domain, with the rest looked up from reference TRBV5-1 and TRBJ2-3, is KAGVTQTPRYLIKTRGQQVTLSCSPISGHRSVSWYQQTPGQGLQFLFEYFSETQRNKGNFPGRFSGRQFSNSRSEMNVSTLELGDSALYLCASSLAGLPPTDTQYFGPGTRLTVL.

The J gene is TRBJ1-3, the V gene TRBV9; the D gene is possibly TRBD1 (6 bases). The length of the CDR3 is 19 residues. V was trimmed by 3 bases and J by 6 bases, leaving 28 bases between them. Germline-derived CDR1 and CDR2 are SGDLS and YYNGEE. DNA of the CDR3: TGTGCCAGCAGCGCGGAGGGCAGGGGCGCTTTTCCTCCCAAAAACACCATATATTTT. It codes for CASSAEGRGAFPPKNTIYF.

The chain is built from TRBV27 and TRBJ2-5; D is perhaps TRBD1 or TRBD2 (6 bases each). Trimming cost V 8 bases and J 4 bases, with 11 bases left between them. From germline, CDR1 is MNHEY and CDR2 SMNVEV (reference sequence). CDR3 size: 12 residues. The CDR3 protein is CASRRGGETQYF. Written as DNA, the CDR3 is TGTGCCAGCCGCAGGGGAGGAGAGACCCAGTACTTC.